The clone carrying this TCR beta chain has only a few counts. Antigen: not known. The entry originates in a study of graft-versus-host responses after intestinal transplantation. Some clones are missing from TCRdb's copy, which holds only in-frame ones; the method was immunoSEQ multiplex PCR. Among approximately 90,000 clones, approximately 89% were seen once, and the ten largest hold 7% to 9.5%. This CDR3 contains 16 residues. The V gene end was trimmed by 4 bases and the J gene end by 0 bases; junction bases not matched to a gene: 6. From germline, CDR1 is SNHLY and CDR2 FYNNEI. The material was unstimulated CD8+ T cells sorted from spleen or lymph node cells, obtained before transplant. The sequence came from a human donor who was the organ donor for an intestinal transplant. The chain couples TRBV2 to TRBJ1-3; 7 positions match TRBD1. The CDR3 is CASSGDRVFSGNTIYF. The CDR3 region has the DNA TGTGCCAGCAGTGGTGACAGGGTATTCTCTGGAAACACCATATATTTT.